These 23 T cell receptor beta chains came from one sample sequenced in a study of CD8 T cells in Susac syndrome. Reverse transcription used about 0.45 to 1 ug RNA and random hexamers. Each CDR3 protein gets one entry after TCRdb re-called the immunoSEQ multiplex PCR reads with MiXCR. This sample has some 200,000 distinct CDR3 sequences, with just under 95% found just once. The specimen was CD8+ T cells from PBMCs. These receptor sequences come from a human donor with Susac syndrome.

DNA for the CDR3: TGCAGTGCTAGAGAGGGATCGCCGAACACTGAAGCTTTCTTT. It is translated as CSAREGSPNTEAFF. This sequence joins TRBV20-1 and TRBJ1-1, with D unclear. The CDR3 covers 14 residues. The germline V gene has CDR1 DFQATT and CDR2 SNEGSKA (reference sequence). V lost 0 bases to trimming and J lost 1 base, with 9 bases between them.

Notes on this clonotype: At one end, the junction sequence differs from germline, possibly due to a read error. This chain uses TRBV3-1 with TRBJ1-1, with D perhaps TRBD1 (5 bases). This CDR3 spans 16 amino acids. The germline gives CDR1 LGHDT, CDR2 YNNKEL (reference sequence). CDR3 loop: CASSQDLGERRTEVFF. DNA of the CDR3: TGTGCCAGCAGCCAAGATTTGGGGGAGAGAAGAACTGAAGTTTTCTTT. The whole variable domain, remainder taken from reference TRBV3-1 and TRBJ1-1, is DTAVSQTPKYLVTQMGNDKSIKCEQNLGHDTMYWYKQDSKKFLKIMFSYNNKELIINETVPNRFSPKSPDKAHLNLHINSLELGDSAVYFCASSQDLGERRTEVFFGQGTRLTVV.

The CDR3 is CASSFQGHTEAFF. The CDR3 region has the DNA TGTGCCAGCAGCTTTCAGGGGCACACTGAAGCTTTCTTT. This rearrangement joins TRBV7-9 to TRBJ1-1; D is possibly TRBD1 (6 bases). The CDR3 totals 13 residues. Trimming shortened V by 3 bases and J by 3 bases, and 8 bases separated the two germline ends. Germline-derived CDR1 and CDR2 are SEHNR and FQNEAQ (reference sequence).

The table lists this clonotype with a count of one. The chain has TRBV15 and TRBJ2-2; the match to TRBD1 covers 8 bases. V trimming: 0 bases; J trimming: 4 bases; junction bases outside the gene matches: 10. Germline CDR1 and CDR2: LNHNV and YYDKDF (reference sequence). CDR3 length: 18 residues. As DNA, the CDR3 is TGTGCCACCAGCAGAGATCGCAGGGGGCGAATACTCACCGGGGAGCTGTTTTTT. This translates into CATSRDRRGRILTGELFF. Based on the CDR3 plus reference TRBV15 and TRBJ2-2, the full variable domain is DAMVIQNPRYQVTQFGKPVTLSCSQTLNHNVMYWYQQKSSQAPKLLFHYYDKDFNNEADTPDNFQSRRPNTSFCFLDIRSPGLGDTAMYLCATSRDRRGRILTGELFFGEGSRLTVL.

CDR3 residues: CSVELAGIYEQYF. The DNA of the CDR3 is TGCAGCGTTGAGCTAGCGGGAATCTACGAGCAGTACTTC. The rearrangement joins TRBV29-1 to TRBJ2-7; 9 bases are a match to TRBD2. Germline CDR1 reads SQVTM; CDR2 reads ANQGSEA. With 3 bases clipped from V and 3 bases from J, the junction kept 3 bases outside the gene matches. This CDR3 is built from 13 residues.

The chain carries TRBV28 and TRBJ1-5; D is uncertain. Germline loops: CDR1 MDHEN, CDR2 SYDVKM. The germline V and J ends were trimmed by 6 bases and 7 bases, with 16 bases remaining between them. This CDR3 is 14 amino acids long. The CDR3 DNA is TGTGCCAGCAGCGTGTTGCCGTATGGGCAGCCCCAGCATTTT. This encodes CASSVLPYGQPQHF.

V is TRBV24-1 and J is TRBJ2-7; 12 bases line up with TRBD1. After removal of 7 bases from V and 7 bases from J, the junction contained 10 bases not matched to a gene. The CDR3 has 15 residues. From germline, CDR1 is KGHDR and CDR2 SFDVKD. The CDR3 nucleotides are TGTGCCACCAGCTCGGGACAGGGGGCCCGTTATGAGCAGTACTTC. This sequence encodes CATSSGQGARYEQYF.

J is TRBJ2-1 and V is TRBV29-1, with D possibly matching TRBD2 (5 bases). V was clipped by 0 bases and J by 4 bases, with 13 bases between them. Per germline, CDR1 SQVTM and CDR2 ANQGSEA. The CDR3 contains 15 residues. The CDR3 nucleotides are TGCAGCGTTGAAGATCCACGGGAACCATACAATGAGCAGTTCTTC. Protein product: CSVEDPREPYNEQFF.

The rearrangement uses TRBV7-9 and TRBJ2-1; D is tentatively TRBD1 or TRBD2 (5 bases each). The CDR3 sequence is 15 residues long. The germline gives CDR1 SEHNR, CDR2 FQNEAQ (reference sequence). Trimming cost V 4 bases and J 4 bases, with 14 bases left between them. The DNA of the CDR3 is TGTGCCAGCAGCTCAACCGGGACGCAGTACAATGAGCAGTTCTTC. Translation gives CASSSTGTQYNEQFF.

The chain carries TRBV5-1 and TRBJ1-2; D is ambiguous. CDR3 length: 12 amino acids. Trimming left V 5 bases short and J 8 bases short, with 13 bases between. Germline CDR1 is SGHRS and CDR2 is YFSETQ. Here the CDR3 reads CASRYGFYGYTF. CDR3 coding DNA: TGCGCCAGCAGATACGGATTTTACGGCTACACCTTC.

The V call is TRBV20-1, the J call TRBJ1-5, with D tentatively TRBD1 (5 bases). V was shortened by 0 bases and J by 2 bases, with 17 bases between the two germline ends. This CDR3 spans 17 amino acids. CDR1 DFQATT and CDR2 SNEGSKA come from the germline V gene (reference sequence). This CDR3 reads CSARDGPERGGNQPQHF. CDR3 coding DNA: TGCAGTGCTAGAGATGGCCCCGAGAGGGGCGGCAATCAGCCCCAGCATTTT.

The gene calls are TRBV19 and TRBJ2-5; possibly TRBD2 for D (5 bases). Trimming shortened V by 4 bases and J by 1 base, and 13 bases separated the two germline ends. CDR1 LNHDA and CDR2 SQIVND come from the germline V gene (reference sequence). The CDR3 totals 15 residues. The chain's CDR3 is CASSRTGLSQETQYF. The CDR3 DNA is TGTGCCAGTAGTAGAACCGGACTGAGCCAAGAGACCCAGTACTTC.

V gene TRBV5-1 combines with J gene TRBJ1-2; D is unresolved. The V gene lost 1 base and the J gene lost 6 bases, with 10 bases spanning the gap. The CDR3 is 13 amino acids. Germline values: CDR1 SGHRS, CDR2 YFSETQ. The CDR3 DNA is TGCGCCAGCAGCTTGACTGAGATAGATGGCTACACCTTC. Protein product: CASSLTEIDGYTF. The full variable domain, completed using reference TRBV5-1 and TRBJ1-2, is KAGVTQTPRYLIKTRGQQVTLSCSPISGHRSVSWYQQTPGQGLQFLFEYFSETQRNKGNFPGRFSGRQFSNSRSEMNVSTLELGDSALYLCASSLTEIDGYTFGSGTRLTVV.

The CDR3 protein is CASSVATVSYEQYF. In DNA, the CDR3 is TGTGCCAGCAGCGTGGCGACGGTCTCCTACGAGCAGTACTTC. The V call is TRBV9, the J call TRBJ2-7; D gene ambiguous. The germline V gene encodes CDR1 SGDLS and CDR2 YYNGEE. CDR3 size: 14 residues. Trimming pared 2 bases from V and 0 bases from J, leaving 9 bases between.

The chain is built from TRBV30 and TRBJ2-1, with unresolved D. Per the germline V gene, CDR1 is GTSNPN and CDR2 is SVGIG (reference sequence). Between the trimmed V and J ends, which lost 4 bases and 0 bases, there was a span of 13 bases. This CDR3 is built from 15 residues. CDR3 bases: TGTGCCTGGACTCTCGACTTGAGCTCCTACAATGAGCAGTTCTTC. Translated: CAWTLDLSSYNEQFF.

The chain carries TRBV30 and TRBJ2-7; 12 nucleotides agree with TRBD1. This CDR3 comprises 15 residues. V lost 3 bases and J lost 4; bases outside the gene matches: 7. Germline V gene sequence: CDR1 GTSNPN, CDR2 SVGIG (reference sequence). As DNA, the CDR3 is TGTGCCTGGAGCCCCGGGACAGGGGGCGGATACGAGCAGTACTTC. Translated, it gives CAWSPGTGGGYEQYF.

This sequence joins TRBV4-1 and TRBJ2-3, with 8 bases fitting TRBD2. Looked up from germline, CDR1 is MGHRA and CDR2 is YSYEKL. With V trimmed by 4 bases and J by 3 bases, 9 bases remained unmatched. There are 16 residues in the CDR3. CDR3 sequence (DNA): TGCGCCAGCAGCCTCGGGGGACTAGTGGTTACAGATACGCAGTATTTT. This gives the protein CASSLGGLVVTDTQYF.

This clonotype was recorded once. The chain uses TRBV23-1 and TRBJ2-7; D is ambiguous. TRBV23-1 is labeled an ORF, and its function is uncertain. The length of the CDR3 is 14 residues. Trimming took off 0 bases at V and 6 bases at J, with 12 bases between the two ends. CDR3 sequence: CASSQSRGSGEQYF. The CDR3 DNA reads TGCGCCAGCAGTCAATCCCGTGGTTCCGGCGAGCAGTACTTC.

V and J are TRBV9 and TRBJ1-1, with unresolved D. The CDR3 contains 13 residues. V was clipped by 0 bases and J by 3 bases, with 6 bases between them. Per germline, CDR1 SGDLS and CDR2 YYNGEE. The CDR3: CASSVVEDTEAFF. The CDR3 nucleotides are TGTGCCAGCAGCGTAGTAGAAGACACTGAAGCTTTCTTT.

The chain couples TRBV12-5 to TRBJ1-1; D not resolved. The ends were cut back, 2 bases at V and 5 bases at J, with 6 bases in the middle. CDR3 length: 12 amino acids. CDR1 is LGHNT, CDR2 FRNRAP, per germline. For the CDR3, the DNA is TGTGCTAGTGGTTTGTCTGGGACTGAAGCTTTCTTT. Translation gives CASGLSGTEAFF.

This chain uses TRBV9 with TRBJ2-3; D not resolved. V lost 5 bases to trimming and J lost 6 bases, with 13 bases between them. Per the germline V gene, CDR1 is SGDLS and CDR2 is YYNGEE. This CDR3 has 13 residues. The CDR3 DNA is TGTGCCAGCAGTTCACCGGTGACGGATACGCAGTATTTT. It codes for CASSSPVTDTQYF.

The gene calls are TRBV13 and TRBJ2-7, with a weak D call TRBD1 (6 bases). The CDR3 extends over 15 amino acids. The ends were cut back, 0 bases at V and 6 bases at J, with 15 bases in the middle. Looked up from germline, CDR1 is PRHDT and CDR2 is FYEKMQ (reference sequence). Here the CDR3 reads CASSLGAGEYSEQYF. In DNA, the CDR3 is TGTGCCAGCAGCTTAGGCGCAGGGGAGTATAGCGAGCAGTACTTC. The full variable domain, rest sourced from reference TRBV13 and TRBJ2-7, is AAGVIQSPRHLIKEKRETATLKCYPIPRHDTVYWYQQGPGQDPQFLISFYEKMQSDKGSIPDRFSAQQFSDYHSELNMSSLELGDSALYFCASSLGAGEYSEQYFGPGTRLTVT.

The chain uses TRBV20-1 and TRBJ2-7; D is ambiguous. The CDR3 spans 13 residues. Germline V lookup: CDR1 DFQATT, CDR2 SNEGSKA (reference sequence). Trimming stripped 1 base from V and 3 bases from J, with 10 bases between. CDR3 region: CSARVAENYEQYF. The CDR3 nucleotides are TGCAGTGCTAGAGTGGCGGAAAACTACGAGCAGTACTTC.